This passage covers 3 T cell receptor beta chains from one sample sequenced in a study of blood T cells in healthy people across ages (dated by TCRdb to between 2015 and 2016). The method behind the library was 5' RACE. Sequencing was carried out with an Illumina HiSeq 2500. A second PCR of about 7 to 12 cycles was performed with a sample-barcoded 5' primer and a J-beta primer mix. The public reads were reprocessed in TCRdb via fastp at Q25 and MiXCR, keeping in-frame beta chains. Rows matching on CDR3 protein sequence are summarized as one entry with the most common DNA and genes. The sample includes about 1.8 million distinct CDR3 sequences, with about 50% observed a single time. 2% to 2.5% of the sample is held by the ten biggest clonotypes. The sample taken for sequencing was blood. The source is a woman in her 40s in good health.

The V call is TRBV27, the J call TRBJ2-7; D possibly corresponds to TRBD2 (5 bases). Germline CDR1 reads MNHEY; CDR2 reads SMNVEV (reference sequence). This CDR3 spans 15 amino acids. Trimming shortened V by 4 bases and J by 0 bases, and 13 bases separated the two germline ends. The CDR3 DNA is TGTGCCAGCAGTTGGATCCAAGGGAGCTCCTACGAGCAGTACTTC. It yields the protein CASSWIQGSSYEQYF.

The gene calls are TRBV6-2 or TRBV6-3 and TRBJ2-6, with D hard to call. The germline V gene encodes CDR1 MNHEY and CDR2 SVGEGT. The CDR3 is made up of 17 amino acids. V shed 6 bases and J shed 1 base, with 16 bases lying between them. As DNA, the CDR3 is TGTGCCAGCAGCCAAGGGTTTGGTTTATCTGGGGCCAACGTCCTGACTTTC. Translated: CASSQGFGLSGANVLTF.

This clonotype was detected a few times. This sequence joins TRBV25-1 and TRBJ2-5, with D possibly TRBD1 on 5 matching bases. The CDR3 has 14 amino acids. Trimming cost V 2 bases and J 5 bases, with 12 bases left between them. Germline-derived CDR1 and CDR2 are MGHDK and SYGVNS. The chain's CDR3 is CASSEHRQGETQYF. The CDR3 DNA reads as TGTGCCAGCAGTGAACACAGGCAAGGGGAGACCCAGTACTTC.